These 9 T cell receptor beta chains came from one sample sequenced in a study of cytomegalovirus exposure and HLA in healthy donors. The primer mix had 60 Vbeta and 13 Jbeta primers. The table came from immunoSEQ multiplex PCR; TCRdb's copy has only in-frame clones and leaves some out. The ten top clones account for 2% to 2.5%, within a sample of about 160,000 clones. Sequencing used PBMCs. Every receptor here comes from a young man in good health and CMV-seronegative.

The chain links TRBV11-2 to TRBJ2-7; D gene unclear. The V gene's germline CDR1 is SGHAT and CDR2 FQNNGV. Trimming took 1 base from V and 3 from J, leaving 4 bases between them. The length of the CDR3 is 12 residues. CDR3 sequence reads: CASSLVNYEQYF. CDR3 DNA: TGTGCCAGCAGCTTAGTCAACTACGAGCAGTACTTC.

The chain has TRBV5-5 and TRBJ1-5; the D gene is possibly TRBD1 (5 bases). The length of the CDR3 is 15 residues. In germline, CDR1 is SGHKS, CDR2 YYEKEE (reference sequence). Trimming left V 0 bases short and J 6 bases short, with 13 bases between. The CDR3 here is CASSLDQGFSQPQHF. The CDR3 coding sequence is TGTGCCAGCAGCTTGGATCAGGGTTTTAGTCAGCCCCAGCATTTT.

The rearrangement joins TRBV5-1 to TRBJ2-1; possibly TRBD2 for D (6 bases). This CDR3 spans 14 amino acids. V lost 0 bases, J lost 4 bases, and 8 bases lay in between. Germline assignment: CDR1 SGHRS and CDR2 YFSETQ. The CDR3 nucleotides are TGCGCCAGCAGCTTGGTTGGGGGGTACAATGAGCAGTTCTTC. Protein sequence: CASSLVGGYNEQFF.

The chain carries TRBV7-3 and TRBJ2-3, with 7 bases that match TRBD2. Germline assignment: CDR1 SGHTA and CDR2 FQGTGA. J was trimmed by 2 bases and V by 5 bases; bases with no gene match: 7. The CDR3 covers 15 residues. DNA of the CDR3: TGTGCCAGCAGCCCACTCGGGACTATCACAGATACGCAGTATTTT. Its translation: CASSPLGTITDTQYF.

The chain is built from TRBV7-9 and TRBJ2-3, with TRBD1 matching over 8 bases. V lost 1 base, J lost 0 bases, and 0 bases stayed unmatched. The CDR3 is made up of 15 amino acids. Germline CDR1 SEHNR, CDR2 FQNEAQ (reference sequence). The CDR3 DNA reads as TGTGCCAGCAGCTTAGACAGGGGGAGCACAGATACGCAGTATTTT. Translation gives CASSLDRGSTDTQYF.

The chain is built from TRBV7-7 and TRBJ2-5, with D perhaps TRBD1 (6 bases). Trimming removed 5 bases from V and 4 bases from J, with 17 bases in between. Germline CDR1 is SSHAT and CDR2 is FNYEAQ (reference sequence). This CDR3 is 15 amino acids long. CDR3 region: CASSRGQPLGETQYF. CDR3 DNA: TGTGCCAGCAGCCGAGGACAGCCCCTCGGAGAGACCCAGTACTTC.

The chain employs TRBV5-1 and TRBJ2-1; possible D gene TRBD2, 6 bases. Germline CDR1 and CDR2: SGHRS and YFSETQ. The V gene lost 0 bases and the J gene lost 10 bases, with 14 bases spanning the gap. The CDR3 sequence is 14 residues long. CDR3 amino acids: CASSLDGRLGEQFF. DNA for the CDR3: TGCGCCAGCAGCTTGGACGGGAGACTCGGGGAGCAGTTCTTC.

The chain couples TRBV6-1 to TRBJ2-1; 8 bases are shared with TRBD2. CDR1 and CDR2 from the germline V gene are MNHNS and SASEGT. The CDR3 covers 14 residues. V gave up 4 bases and J gave up 5 bases; unmatched junction bases: 4. CDR3 in amino acids: CASSGGRSDNEQFF. DNA of the CDR3: TGTGCCAGCAGTGGCGGGAGGTCTGACAATGAGCAGTTCTTC.

The rearrangement links TRBV28 to TRBJ1-1; 7 bases are shared with TRBD1. Trimming cost V 6 bases and J 4 bases; bases outside gene matches: 11. This CDR3 has 15 amino acids. The germline V gene encodes CDR1 MDHEN and CDR2 SYDVKM. CDR3 protein: CASSFNNRGGTEAFF. CDR3 nucleotides: TGTGCCAGCAGCTTTAATAACAGGGGCGGCACTGAAGCTTTCTTT.